The T cell receptor beta chain under discussion was sequenced for a study of OX40 agonist ivuxolimab in advanced cancers. Background on the whole study: The costimulatory receptor OX40 (CD134) was targeted by ivuxolimab, a fully human IgG2 agonistic monoclonal antibody. The purpose of peripheral TCRbeta sequencing was to test whether ivuxolimab changed TCR sequence diversity and led to clonal T-cell expansion. Intravenous ivuxolimab was administered to patients every 2 weeks at six dose levels: 0.01, 0.1, 0.3, 1.5, 3 and 10 mg/kg. In the dose-escalation cohort, around four fifths of patients were male, and the mean age was 60 years with a range of roughly 20 to 79. Among the approximately 50 dose-escalation patients, about 19 had hepatocellular carcinoma, approximately 15 melanoma, 9 renal cell carcinoma and 9 head and neck cancer. The paper reports the monotherapy dose-escalation portion (N = 52 patients) of the phase I ivuxolimab trial. Prior anti-PD-1, anti-PD-L1 or anti-CTLA-4 therapy was permitted, and checkpoint inhibitors had been received by roughly 42% of dose-escalation patients. Partial responses were achieved by three dose-escalation patients, of whom one had hepatocellular carcinoma and two had cutaneous melanoma.

Genomic DNA was isolated from the sorted cells so that the TCRbeta CDR3 region could be sequenced. TCRbeta CDR3 regions were sequenced using the immunoSEQ Assay. TCRdb's version of the immuneACCESS table is confined to in-frame rearrangements and falls short of the full clone set. An unresolved V gene accounts for under half of the shortfall where checked; the remainder is of unknown origin. This sample lists around 65,000 clones; approximately 89% were detected once. About 19% of the sample is taken by the ten largest. Regarding this clone: There is no known antigen for this receptor. No much larger clonotype is one base removed from it; base qualities were not supplied.

Here is what the overall study found, with its caveats: After ivuxolimab, expanded clones were on average more numerous among CD8+ T cells than among CD4+ T cells. The antigen specificity of the peripheral T cells that underwent clonal expansion was not determined. Low levels of normalized T-cell clonal expansion were also shown by some nonresponding patients. At doses of 0.1 to 3.0 mg/kg, clonal expansion of both CD4+ and CD8+ blood T cells was observed from baseline to week 6. In the 0.1-3.0 mg/kg groups, partial responders had among the lowest normalized peripheral clonal expansion, particularly in CD8+ T cells.

Trimming leaves V shorter by 0 bases and J shorter by 0 bases, with the junction holding 7 bases beyond the gene matches. CDR1 and CDR2 were assigned from the germline V gene as LGHNA and YNFKEQ. Taken from cysteine to phenylalanine, the CDR3 has 17 residues. Solely the CDR3 DNA is kept, with 51 bases framed from the first base. The trial excluded patients who had a history of autoimmune disease or were on systemic immunosuppression. Peripheral blood for TCR sequencing was collected from all dose cohorts at baseline, on cycle 4 day 1, and on cycle 7 day 1. The samples were drawn from a first-in-human, open-label, multicenter phase I dose-escalation trial of ivuxolimab. Adults with locally advanced or metastatic melanoma, renal cell carcinoma, hepatocellular carcinoma or head and neck squamous cell carcinoma were enrolled in the trial. Before TCR sequencing, CD4+ T cells and CD8+ T cells from peripheral blood were sorted into separate populations.

The receptor chain draws on TRBV4-2 and TRBJ2-7, with TRBD1 matching 8 junction bases. The sequence derives from an adult with an advanced solid tumor such as melanoma, head and neck, liver or kidney cancer. This specimen was CD4+ or CD8+ T cells sorted from blood, taken in a trial of the OX40 agonist ivuxolimab. The bases are TGTGCCAGCAGCCAAGATGCGGGGACAGGTTTCTCCTACGAGCAGTACTTC. This yields the protein CASSQDAGTGFSYEQYF.